This record looks at one T cell receptor (beta chain) sequence and its context. Antigen specificity is unknown. Primers: 60 Vbeta forward and 13 Jbeta reverse. Measured with immunoSEQ multiplex PCR; TCRdb has only the in-frame clones, and not every one. The sample lists 100,000 to 150,000 clones, about four fifths seen once, with under 2% in the top ten. The source of the sample is a study of cytomegalovirus exposure and HLA in healthy donors. Study-level background: Earlier sequencing of about 179 million T cells yielded 95 million to 120 million unique TCR beta sequences.

CDR1 SGHTA and CDR2 FQGNSA come from the germline V gene. V gave up 5 bases and J gave up 3 bases, with 14 bases separating them. The CDR3 is made up of 15 amino acids. Study observations and caveats: At a 0.05 false discovery rate, a later analysis found around 15,000 TCR beta sequences to be associated with HLA alleles.

The J gene is TRBJ1-3, the V gene TRBV7-2, with D maybe TRBD1 (5 bases). Sequencing was carried out using PBMCs. This clonotype was sampled from a man between 18 and 35 years old in good health and CMV-seronegative. The CDR3 bases are TGTGCCAGCAGCCGGGACTTGAAAGTTGGAAACACCATATATTTT. It specifies CASSRDLKVGNTIYF.